This is a list of T cell receptor beta chains from one sample in a study of early stage breast cancer tumors. The repertoire was sequenced with immunoSEQ multiplex PCR; TCRdb's copy has only in-frame clones and lacks some. The sample carries about 30,000 clones, approximately 76% recorded once. What was sequenced was blood. The receptor set was obtained from a person aged 45 to 59 with breast cancer. The CDR3 runs from the conserved cysteine through the conserved F or W. The order of the fields is J gene, V gene, D gene, clone size, CDR3 DNA, CDR3 protein. D genes are given only for firm matches. Clone size is given for some rows only: seen once, a few or many times, or a class if the clone is expanded.

TRBJ1-1 TRBV5-6 NA NA TGTGCCAGCAGCTTACCCGGAATGAACACTGAAGCTTTCTTT CASSLPGMNTEAFF
TRBJ2-3 TRBV14 NA NA TGTGCCAGCAGCCCGCTTATTCCTACAGATACGCAGTATTTT CASSPLIPTDTQYF
TRBJ2-6 TRBV4-2 NA NA TGTGCCAGCAGCGGTGGACTCTCTGGGGCCAACGTCCTGACTTTC CASSGGLSGANVLTF
TRBJ2-1 TRBV7-8 NA NA TGTGCCAGCAGCTTAGAATTTACTAGCCCCTTACGCTCCTACAATGAGCAGTTCTTC CASSLEFTSPLRSYNEQFF
TRBJ2-7 TRBV9 TRBD1 once TGTGCCAGCAGCGTAGGGGGGGACAGGATCTCCTACGAGCAGTACTTC CASSVGGDRISYEQYF
TRBJ1-1 TRBV30 TRBD1 NA TGTGCCTGCGGACAGGGGGCTTGGAACACTGAAGCTTTCTTT CACGQGAWNTEAFF
TRBJ2-5 TRBV7-6 NA NA TGTGCCAGCAGCTTAGTTGAAAAGACCCAGTACTTC CASSLVEKTQYF
TRBJ1-5 TRBV7-9 NA few TGTGCCAGCAGCTTAGACAGCAATCAGCCCCAGCATTTT CASSLDSNQPQHF
TRBJ2-1 TRBV7-9 TRBD2 NA TGTGCCAGCAGCCCACGGGGACTAGCGGGACTCTACAATGAGCAGTTCTTC CASSPRGLAGLYNEQFF
TRBJ2-2 TRBV4-2 NA NA TGTGCCAGCAGCCCTTTGACTAGAGGGGACACCGGGGAGCTGTTTTTT CASSPLTRGDTGELFF
TRBJ2-5 TRBV10-3 TRBD2 NA TGTGCCATCAGTCCGGGACTAGCGGGAGAAGAGACCCAGTACTTC CAISPGLAGEETQYF
TRBJ2-7 TRBV5-6 NA NA TGTGCCAGCAGCTCGGCAATGGTCAAGCCCTACGAGCAGTACTTC CASSSAMVKPYEQYF
TRBJ2-1 TRBV27 NA NA TGTGCCAGCAGTTTAGGGGTCGGGACTCCCGATCGTGAGCAGTTCTTC CASSLGVGTPDREQFF
TRBJ1-1 TRBV30 NA NA TGTGCCTGGAGTGTATCCCTGGGAGACACTGAAGCTTTCTTT CAWSVSLGDTEAFF
TRBJ2-1 TRBV5-1 NA NA TGCGCCAGCAGCTTGGAACGAAAAGGCGGTGCGGGTGAGCAGTTCTTC CASSLERKGGAGEQFF
TRBJ1-2 TRBV19 TRBD1 few TGTGCCAGTAGTGGACGAACAGGGGGCAAGGGCTACACCTTC CASSGRTGGKGYTF
TRBJ2-1 TRBV7-3 NA NA TGTGCCAGCCCCACGGCAGTCATTTCCTCCTACAATGAGCAGTTCTTC CASPTAVISSYNEQFF
TRBJ2-7 TRBV5-6 NA NA TGTGCCAGCAGCTTGGGCAGCTCCTACGAGCAGTACTTC CASSLGSSYEQYF
TRBJ2-1 TRBV25-1 NA NA TGTGCCAGCAGTCAGGGCGGGACTTCGCCGTTCTTC CASSQGGTSPFF
TRBJ2-1 TRBV6-5 NA NA TGTGCCAGCAGTTACTCAGGTTGGGACAATGAGCAGTTCTTC CASSYSGWDNEQFF
TRBJ2-7 TRBV6-5 TRBD1 few TGTGCCAGCAGGACGGGACAGGGTCTCCACGAGCAGTACTTC CASRTGQGLHEQYF
TRBJ1-4 TRBV11-2 NA NA TGTGCCAGCAGCTTAAACAGGGTGGGAGAAAAACTGTTTTTT CASSLNRVGEKLFF